This T cell receptor (beta chain) was captured by sequencing in a study of T cell clonality in common variable immunodeficiency. Study-wide results and caveats: Common variable immunodeficiency TCR beta sequences reportedly had fewer deletions and N-nucleotide insertions.

The germline V gene has CDR1 DFQATT and CDR2 SNEGSKA (reference sequence). This CDR3 has 17 residues. Trimming removed 0 bases from V and 4 bases from J, with 20 bases in between. Control and CVID samples contributed equal amounts of genomic DNA. The repertoire was sequenced with immunoSEQ multiplex PCR; TCRdb's copy has only in-frame clones and lacks some. The repertoire consists of some 19,000 clones, none detected only once. Remarks on this clone: What it binds is unknown. Coverage ceases 3 residues before the CDR3 finishes, and the germline J gene fills in the end.

Aged 9 to 64 years, CVID subjects averaged around 43 years old. Heparinized whole blood, roughly 5 to 8 ml, came from each donor. The chain recombines TRBV20-1 with TRBJ2-3; possibly TRBD2 for D (6 bases). This receptor was taken from a human donor with common variable immunodeficiency. Sequencing was done on a sample of peripheral blood mononuclear cells. The covered CDR3 bases are TGCAGTGCTAGAGAAGAACTAGCAACGATTATAGCAGATACG. Translating gives CSAREELATIIADT. The full-length CDR3 reads as CSAREELATIIADTQYF.